Each of the 16 T cell receptor beta chains below was sequenced from the same sample in a study of T cells after yellow fever vaccination. TCRdb reprocessed the 5' RACE reads via MiXCR and lists one record per CDR3 protein. Seen here are 200,000 to 250,000 distinct CDR3 sequences, approximately 3% observed once, and the top ten hold 2.5% to 3.5%. The sample consisted of CD4+ T cells sorted from PBMCs, taken 10 days after the yellow fever booster vaccination. These receptors were taken from a man aged 18 to 30 who received the YFV17D yellow fever vaccine.

Many counts were recorded for this clonotype. The chain couples TRBV4-3 to TRBJ2-4, with D perhaps given as TRBD1 or TRBD2 (6 bases each). This CDR3 contains 18 residues. CDR1 and CDR2 (germline): LGHNA, YSLEER. V was cut by 1 base and J by 1 base, with 17 bases left in between. CDR3 sequence reads: CASSQGFPGAGAKNIQYF. The CDR3 region has the DNA TGCGCCAGCAGCCAAGGGTTCCCGGGGGCTGGGGCCAAAAACATTCAGTACTTC.

This clonotype was recorded at least ten times. The chain uses TRBV28 and TRBJ2-7; D may be TRBD2 (6 bases). Germline V gene data show CDR1 as MDHEN and CDR2 as SYDVKM. Deletions cut 8 bases from V and 2 bases from J, with 19 bases between. This CDR3 comprises 15 residues. The chain's CDR3 is CASLPTAGRPYEQYV. The DNA for the CDR3 is TGTGCCAGCCTCCCTACCGCAGGGAGGCCCTACGAGCAGTACGTC.

The V and J genes are TRBV5-1 and TRBJ2-5, with 7 nucleotides matching TRBD2. The CDR3 has 14 amino acids. Trimming cost V 1 base and J 5 bases; bases outside gene matches: 5. Germline CDR1 SGHRS, CDR2 YFSETQ. CDR3 DNA sequence: TGCGCCAGCAGCTTGATGGGTAGCGGGGAGACCCAGTACTTC. Residues: CASSLMGSGETQYF.

In this sample, this clonotype turned up many times. V is TRBV7-3 and J is TRBJ1-2; perhaps TRBD1 as D (5 bases). There are 14 residues in the CDR3. Trimming left V 8 bases short and J 6 bases short, with 19 bases between. From germline, CDR1 is SGHTA and CDR2 FQGTGA. The DNA for the CDR3 is TGTGCCAGCGGGGAAGGGGACGGATTAAATGGCTACACCTTC. Its translation: CASGEGDGLNGYTF.

This clonotype was observed at least ten times. The junction departs from germline at one end; a sequencing error may be responsible. This chain links TRBV10-3 with TRBJ1-4; D gene ambiguous. Per the germline V gene, CDR1 is ENHRY and CDR2 is SYGVKD. The length of the CDR3 is 11 residues. The CDR3: CAISDGRRPQF. The DNA for the CDR3 is TGTGCCATCAGTGACGGCAGGCGTCCTCAATTT.

CDR3 amino acids: CASSKDSLGTEAFF. The CDR3 DNA sequence: TGTGCCAGCAGTAAGGACAGTTTGGGCACTGAAGCTTTCTTT. The chain couples TRBV6-5 to TRBJ1-1; weak D call: TRBD1 (6 bases). V was pared by 5 bases and J by 4 bases, with 14 bases between. From germline, CDR1 is MNHEY and CDR2 SVGAGI. CDR3 size: 14 residues.

This clonotype was observed a handful of times. The V gene is TRBV7-2, the J gene TRBJ1-6; tentative D call: TRBD1 (6 bases). Germline V gene data show CDR1 as SGHTA and CDR2 as FQGNSA. Trimming shortened V by 3 bases and J by 5 bases, and 11 bases separated the two germline ends. This CDR3 has 15 amino acids. For the CDR3, the DNA is TGTGCCAGCAGCTTGGGACACCGAAATAATTCACCCCTCCACTTT. It yields the protein CASSLGHRNNSPLHF.

This clonotype was seen at least ten times. The chain links TRBV15 to TRBJ2-7; no clear D. The V and J ends lost 1 base and 7 bases respectively, with 11 bases between them. This CDR3 region has 13 residues. Germline CDR1 is LNHNV and CDR2 is YYDKDF (reference sequence). The CDR3 reads CATSRAPLREQYV. The CDR3 coding sequence is TGTGCCACCAGCAGAGCCCCCCTGAGGGAGCAGTACGTC.

The genes are TRBV4-2 and TRBJ2-3; D ambiguous. V was clipped by 0 bases and J by 6 bases, with 13 bases between them. There are 15 residues in the CDR3. Germline-derived CDR1 and CDR2 are LGHNA and YNFKEQ. CDR3 nucleotides: TGTGCCAGCAGCCAAGATTTACCTAGTTTGGATACGCAGTATTTT. This codes for CASSQDLPSLDTQYF.

This clonotype was detected many times. As DNA, the CDR3 is TGCGCCAGCAGCGCCGGGACTAGCGGAAACAATGAGCAGTTCTTC. As protein: CASSAGTSGNNEQFF. V gene TRBV5-1 combines with J gene TRBJ2-1, with 11 bases fitting TRBD2. CDR1 and CDR2 from the germline V gene are SGHRS and YFSETQ. After removal of 4 bases from V and 5 bases from J, the junction contained 5 bases not matched to a gene. The CDR3 consists of 15 residues.

The table lists this clonotype with a few counts. The genes are TRBV7-2 and TRBJ2-3; D ambiguous. The CDR3 runs to 14 residues. Trimming cost V 8 bases and J 0 bases, with 12 bases left between them. Germline values: CDR1 SGHTA, CDR2 FQGNSA. CDR3 residues: CASGRGASTDTQYF. The CDR3 DNA sequence: TGTGCCAGCGGGCGAGGCGCTAGCACAGATACGCAGTATTTT.

This clonotype was counted ten times or more. The CDR3 loop is CASSTDLDRVSGYTF. In DNA, the CDR3 is TGTGCCAGCAGTACCGACCTCGACAGGGTCTCTGGCTACACCTTC. The gene calls are TRBV12-3 or TRBV12-4 and TRBJ1-2, with TRBD1 matching 7 bases. V trimming: 5 bases; J trimming: 7 bases; junction bases outside the gene matches: 13. The CDR3 consists of 15 residues.

This clonotype was seen many times. This chain links TRBV4-2 with TRBJ2-7; possible D gene TRBD1, 7 bases. The germline CDR1 and CDR2 sequences are LGHNA and YNFKEQ. V lost 4 bases and J lost 5, with 15 bases in between. The CDR3 totals 14 residues. CDR3 nucleotides: TGTGCCAGCAGCCCCAGGGGGGTGGGCGACGAGCAGTACTTC. Translated: CASSPRGVGDEQYF.

This chain connects TRBV5-1 to TRBJ1-6; no definite D call. Trimming stripped 4 bases from V and 6 bases from J, with 11 bases between. CDR3 length equals 14 residues. Germline lookup yields CDR1 SGHRS and CDR2 YFSETQ. The CDR3 sequence is CASSLTMPNSPLHF. Here the CDR3 DNA reads TGCGCCAGCAGCCTGACAATGCCTAATTCACCCCTCCACTTT.

This clonotype occurred once. The CDR3 DNA is TGCGCCAGCAGCAACCGGGACAGCCGCACAGATACGCAGTATTTT. This sequence encodes CASSNRDSRTDTQYF. The chain employs TRBV5-1 and TRBJ2-3, with 7 positions matching TRBD1. There are 15 residues in the CDR3. With 4 bases clipped from V and 1 base from J, the junction kept 6 bases outside the gene matches. Germline loops: CDR1 SGHRS, CDR2 YFSETQ.

V and J are TRBV2 and TRBJ2-7, with a tentative D call TRBD1 (5 bases). The V gene lost 6 bases and the J gene lost 4 bases, with 19 bases spanning the gap. This CDR3 contains 15 residues. Germline CDR1 reads SNHLY; CDR2 reads FYNNEI. For the CDR3, the DNA is TGTGCCAGCAGCGCCCAGGGCGGTTGGGAATACGAGCAGTACTTC. This encodes CASSAQGGWEYEQYF.